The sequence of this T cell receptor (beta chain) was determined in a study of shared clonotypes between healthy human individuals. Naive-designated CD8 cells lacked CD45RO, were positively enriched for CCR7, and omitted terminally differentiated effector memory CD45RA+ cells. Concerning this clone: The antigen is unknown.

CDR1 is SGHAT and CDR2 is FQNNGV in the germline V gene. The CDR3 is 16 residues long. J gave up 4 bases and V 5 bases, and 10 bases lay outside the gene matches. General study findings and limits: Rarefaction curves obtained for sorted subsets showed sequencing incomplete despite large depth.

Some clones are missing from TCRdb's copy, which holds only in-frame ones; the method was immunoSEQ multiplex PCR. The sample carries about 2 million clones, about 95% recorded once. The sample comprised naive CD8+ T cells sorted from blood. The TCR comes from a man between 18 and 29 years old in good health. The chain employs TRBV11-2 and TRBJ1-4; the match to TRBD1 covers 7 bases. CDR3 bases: TGTGCCAGCAGCCTCTCGACAGGGCGGCTTAATGAAAAACTGTTTTTT. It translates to CASSLSTGRLNEKLFF.